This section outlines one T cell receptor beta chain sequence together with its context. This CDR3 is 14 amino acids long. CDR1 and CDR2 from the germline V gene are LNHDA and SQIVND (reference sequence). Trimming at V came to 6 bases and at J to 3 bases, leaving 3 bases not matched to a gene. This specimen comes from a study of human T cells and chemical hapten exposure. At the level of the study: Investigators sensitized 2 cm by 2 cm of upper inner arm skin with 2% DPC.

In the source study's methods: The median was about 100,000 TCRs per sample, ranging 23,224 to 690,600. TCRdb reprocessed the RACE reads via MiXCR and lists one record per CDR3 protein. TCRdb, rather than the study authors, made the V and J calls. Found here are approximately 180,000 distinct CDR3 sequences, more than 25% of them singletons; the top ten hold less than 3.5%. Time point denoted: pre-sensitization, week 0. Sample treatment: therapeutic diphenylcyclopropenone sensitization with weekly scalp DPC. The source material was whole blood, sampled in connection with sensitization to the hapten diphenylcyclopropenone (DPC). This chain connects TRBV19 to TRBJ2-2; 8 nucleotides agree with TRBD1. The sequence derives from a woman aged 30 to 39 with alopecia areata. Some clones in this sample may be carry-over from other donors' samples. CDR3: CASRQGVYTGELFF. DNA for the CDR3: TGTGCCAGTAGACAGGGGGTGTACACCGGGGAGCTGTTTTTT.